The 21 T cell receptor beta chains listed next were all sequenced from one sample in a study of OX40 agonist ivuxolimab in advanced cancers. TCRdb keeps only in-frame clones here, not all; method: immunoSEQ multiplex PCR. This table has about 62,000 clones, less than 85% appearing once. The material sequenced was CD4+ or CD8+ T cells sorted from blood, taken in a trial of the OX40 agonist ivuxolimab. These receptors were taken from an adult with an advanced solid tumor such as melanoma, head and neck, liver or kidney cancer.

The chain recombines TRBV6-6 with TRBJ1-3; D is unclear. This CDR3 contains 13 residues. Germline assignment: CDR1 MNHNY and CDR2 SVGAGI (reference sequence). V was clipped by 0 bases and J by 4 bases, with 4 bases between them. The CDR3 nucleotides are TGTGCCAGCAGTTACTCCTGGGGAAACACCATATATTTT. Residues: CASSYSWGNTIYF.

V and J are TRBV7-6 and TRBJ2-5; 9 nucleotides line up with TRBD1. Trimming at V came to 1 base and at J to 2 bases, leaving 5 bases not matched to a gene. Germline CDR1 is SGHVS and CDR2 is FNYEAQ. The length of the CDR3 is 16 residues. The DNA for the CDR3 is TGTGCCAGCAGCTTAGGAGGGACAGGGTGGCAAGAGACCCAGTACTTC. Translation gives CASSLGGTGWQETQYF. The whole variable domain, remainder taken from reference TRBV7-6 and TRBJ2-5, is GAGVSQSPRYKVTKRGQDVALRCDPISGHVSLYWYRQALGQGPEFLTYFNYEAQQDKSGLPNDRFSAERPEGSISTLTIQRTEQRDSAMYRCASSLGGTGWQETQYFGPGTRLLVL.

The J gene is TRBJ2-7, the V gene TRBV6-1; a weak D match, TRBD2 (5 bases). Trimming removed 2 bases from V and 6 bases from J, with 11 bases in between. The CDR3 has 13 residues. Germline assignment: CDR1 MNHNS and CDR2 SASEGT. CDR3 coding DNA: TGTGCCAGCAGTGAACAGACCCGGGGCGAGCAGTACTTC. This encodes CASSEQTRGEQYF.

The chain couples TRBV9 to TRBJ1-1; TRBD1 aligns across 10 bases. J gave up 3 bases and V 4 bases, and 15 bases lay outside the gene matches. Germline lookup yields CDR1 SGDLS and CDR2 YYNGEE. The CDR3 loop spans 18 amino acids. The CDR3, as DNA: TGTGCCAGCAGCACAGGTGCCGGGACAGGGGATTTGTACACTGAAGCTTTCTTT. This sequence encodes CASSTGAGTGDLYTEAFF.

The genes are TRBV9 and TRBJ1-2; D remains ambiguous. The CDR3 consists of 12 residues. CDR1 SGDLS and CDR2 YYNGEE come from the germline V gene. The V gene lost 7 bases and the J gene lost 4 bases, with 11 bases spanning the gap. CDR3 protein: CASGRLGYGYTF. The CDR3 bases are TGTGCCAGCGGACGACTGGGCTATGGCTACACCTTC.

The chain is built from TRBV15 and TRBJ2-5; unclear D gene. Germline-derived CDR1 and CDR2 are LNHNV and YYDKDF (reference sequence). Deletions cut 1 base from V and 3 bases from J, with 6 bases between. This CDR3 has 13 amino acids. The CDR3 is CATSRAPEETQYF. CDR3 bases: TGTGCCACCAGCAGAGCACCGGAAGAGACCCAGTACTTC.

This sequence joins TRBV19 and TRBJ1-2; perhaps TRBD1 as D (6 bases). Between the trimmed V and J ends, which lost 2 bases and 2 bases, there was a span of 6 bases. This CDR3 has 13 amino acids. The germline V gene has CDR1 LNHDA and CDR2 SQIVND (reference sequence). The CDR3 DNA reads TGTGCCAGTAGTATACAGGGGAACTATGGCTACACCTTC. Encoded protein: CASSIQGNYGYTF.

The V gene is TRBV4-1, the J gene TRBJ2-3; the D is unclear. The CDR3 covers 11 residues. V was clipped by 3 bases and J by 6 bases, with 4 bases between them. CDR1 MGHRA and CDR2 YSYEKL come from the germline V gene. The CDR3 DNA follows: TGCGCCAGCAGCCATCGGGATACGCAGTATTTT. Translation gives CASSHRDTQYF.

The V gene is TRBV28, the J gene TRBJ2-3; 7 bases are shared with TRBD2. Germline V gives CDR1 MDHEN, CDR2 SYDVKM. V was pared by 2 bases and J by 4 bases, with 9 bases of the junction left unmatched. This CDR3 comprises 16 residues. The CDR3 DNA reads TGTGCCAGCAGTTTAGTCTCCGGGAGGAACGCAGATACGCAGTATTTT. Protein: CASSLVSGRNADTQYF.

The rearrangement uses TRBV28 and TRBJ2-5; TRBD1 agrees at 10 bases. The last part of the DNA fits TRBJ2-7 better; the J call may be wrong. The CDR3 has 15 residues. The germline gives CDR1 MDHEN, CDR2 SYDVKM. The CDR3 sequence is CASRTTDRGSYEQYF. CDR3 nucleotides: TGTGCCAGCAGAACAACGGACAGGGGGTCCTACGAGCAGTACTTC.

V and J are TRBV6-6 and TRBJ2-2, with a tentative D call TRBD2 (6 bases). This CDR3 has 12 residues. The germline V gene has CDR1 MNHNY and CDR2 SVGAGI (reference sequence). Trimming removed 6 bases from V and 6 bases from J, with 8 bases in between. The CDR3 spells CASSWGAGELFF. The CDR3 DNA follows: TGTGCCAGCAGCTGGGGGGCCGGGGAGCTGTTTTTT.

CDR3 in amino acids: CAISESMGRAGANVLTF. CDR3 DNA: TGTGCCATCAGTGAGTCGATGGGGAGGGCTGGGGCCAACGTCCTGACTTTC. V usage is TRBV10-3 and J usage is TRBJ2-6, with TRBD2 matching 7 bases. This CDR3 is 17 amino acids long. Germline CDR1 is ENHRY and CDR2 is SYGVKD. V shed 0 bases, J shed 2 bases, and the junction held 4 bases outside the gene matches.

Concerning this clone itself: Other DNA sequences within the sample encode an identical CDR3. The V gene is TRBV7-9, the J gene TRBJ2-7; weak D call: TRBD1 (5 bases). The CDR3 sequence is 12 residues long. Germline V lookup: CDR1 SEHNR, CDR2 FQNEAQ (reference sequence). V lost 0 bases and J 5 bases, leaving 5 bases between the germline ends. The CDR3: CASSLAGDEQYF. The CDR3, as DNA: TGTGCCAGCAGCTTAGCAGGGGACGAGCAGTACTTC.

The chain joins TRBV2 to TRBJ2-1; no reliable D call. The CDR3 consists of 14 residues. Looked up from germline, CDR1 is SNHLY and CDR2 is FYNNEI. The V end lost 2 bases, the J end lost 7 bases, and 12 bases lay between the germline ends. DNA for the CDR3: TGTGCCAGCAGTGAATCTTCGTTAGGGAATGAGCAGTTCTTC. Translation gives CASSESSLGNEQFF.

The rearrangement uses TRBV6-1 and TRBJ2-1, with D maybe TRBD1 (6 bases). This CDR3 region has 14 residues. V lost 3 bases, J lost 9 bases, and 15 bases lay in between. Germline V lookup: CDR1 MNHNS, CDR2 SASEGT. CDR3 residues: CASSDLYQGSEQFF. DNA of the CDR3: TGTGCCAGCAGTGACTTGTATCAGGGGAGTGAGCAGTTCTTC.

The chain has TRBV7-9 and TRBJ1-2; a weak D match, TRBD1 (5 bases). This CDR3 comprises 14 residues. V was pared by 4 bases and J by 3 bases, with 12 bases between. Germline loops: CDR1 SEHNR, CDR2 FQNEAQ (reference sequence). The CDR3 bases are TGTGCCAGCAGCTCTTCCCGGGGGGACTATGGCTACACCTTC. Protein product: CASSSSRGDYGYTF.

The genes are TRBV6-1 and TRBJ2-5; unclear D gene. Trimming cost V 7 bases and J 2 bases, with 5 bases left between them. Germline CDR1 and CDR2: MNHNS and SASEGT. The CDR3 consists of 11 residues. The CDR3 loop is CASMRQETQYF. The CDR3 DNA reads as TGTGCCAGCATGAGGCAAGAGACCCAGTACTTC.

This rearrangement joins TRBV10-1 to TRBJ1-1; unclear D gene. Germline loops: CDR1 WNHNN, CDR2 SYGVQD (reference sequence). CDR3 length: 15 amino acids. Trimming stripped 2 bases from V and 1 base from J, with 11 bases between. The CDR3 DNA sequence: TGCGCCAGCAGTGAGGGTGTGCAGCCGAACACTGAAGCTTTCTTT. Amino acid sequence: CASSEGVQPNTEAFF.

The chain links TRBV6-5 to TRBJ1-5; TRBD1 agrees at 7 bases. This CDR3 contains 14 residues. Germline assignment: CDR1 MNHEY and CDR2 SVGAGI. The V and J ends lost 5 bases and 7 bases, in that order; junction bases with no gene match: 8. The CDR3 coding sequence is TGTGCCAGCAGTAGACAGGGAGGAGGGCAGCCCCAGCATTTT. It translates to CASSRQGGGQPQHF.

This clone was counted once. The genes are TRBV18 and TRBJ2-7; perhaps TRBD2 as D (6 bases). V gave up 3 bases and J gave up 1 base, with 13 bases separating them. CDR3 length equals 15 residues. Per the germline V gene, CDR1 is KGHSH and CDR2 is LQKENI. This CDR3 is CASSPSGGNSYEQYF. For the CDR3, the DNA is TGTGCCAGCTCACCGTCCGGGGGTAATTCCTACGAGCAGTACTTC. The complete variable domain, with remaining parts taken from reference TRBV18 and TRBJ2-7, reads NAGVMQNPRHLVRRRGQEARLRCSPMKGHSHVYWYRQLPEEGLKFMVYLQKENIIDESGMPKERFSAEFPKEGPSILRIQQVVRGDSAAYFCASSPSGGNSYEQYFGPGTRLTVT.

This chain connects TRBV29-1 to TRBJ2-1; perhaps TRBD1 as D (5 bases). V shed 4 bases and J shed 9 bases, with 16 bases lying between them. This CDR3 contains 13 residues. Germline V gene data show CDR1 as SQVTM and CDR2 as ANQGSEA. CDR3 loop: CSVAPGIVTEQFF. The CDR3 DNA follows: TGCAGCGTTGCTCCAGGGATTGTGACTGAGCAGTTCTTC.